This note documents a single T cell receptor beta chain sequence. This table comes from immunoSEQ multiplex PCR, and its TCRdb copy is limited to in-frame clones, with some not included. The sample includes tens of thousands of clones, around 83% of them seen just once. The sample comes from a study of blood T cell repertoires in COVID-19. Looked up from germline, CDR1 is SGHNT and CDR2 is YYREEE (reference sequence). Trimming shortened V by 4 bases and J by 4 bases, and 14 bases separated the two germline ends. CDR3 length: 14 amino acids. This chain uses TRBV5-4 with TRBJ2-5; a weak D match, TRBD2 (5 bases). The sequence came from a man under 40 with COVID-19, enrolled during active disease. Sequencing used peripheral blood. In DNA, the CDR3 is TGTGCCAGCAGCGCTGAGGGCCCACGAGAGACCCAGTACTTC. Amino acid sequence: CASSAEGPRETQYF.